A selection of T cell receptor beta chains follows, all from one sample in a study of T cells in Graves' hyperthyroidism and ophthalmopathy. Using its own MiXCR run on the multiplex PCR reads, TCRdb lists one record per CDR3 protein. Found here are some 150,000 distinct CDR3 sequences, around 21% of them singletons; the top ten hold more than 60%. The source material was blood. Every receptor here comes from a woman aged 50 to 60 with Graves' hyperthyroidism that later progressed to Graves' ophthalmopathy. Each CDR3 is given with its conserved first and last residue. A D gene is named only where the DNA matches it firmly. Some rows mark clone size as missing; the rest say once, few, many or name a class of expanded clone.

>TRBD2|many|TRBV3-1|TRBJ2-5
TGTGCCAGCAGCCAAGCGAGCGGGAGGGGCGGAGAGACCCAGTACTTC
CASSQASGRGGETQYF
>.|few|TRBV7-9|TRBJ2-5
TGTGCCAGCAGCTTAGTTAAGTTCCGTCGCGTCGAGTACCAAGAGACCCAGTACTTC
CASSLVKFRRVEYQETQYF
>.|.|TRBV7-2|TRBJ1-3
TGTGCCAGCAGCCCACCCCCAGGGACCATATATTTT
CASSPPPGTIYF
>.|few|TRBV20-1|TRBJ2-2
TGCAGTGCTATGCTAGCAGGAAACACCGGGGAGCTGTTTTTT
CSAMLAGNTGELFF
>.|many|TRBV11-2|TRBJ2-7
TGTGCCAGCAGCTTGGGCGTCTACGAGCAGTACTTC
CASSLGVYEQYF
>.|many|TRBV3-1|TRBJ1-1
TGTGCCAGCACCCACGGTCGAAACACTGAAGCTTTCTTT
CASTHGRNTEAFF
>.|few|TRBV27|TRBJ1-6
TGTGCCAGCAGTTTCTCCTCCACAGGGAATAATTCACCCCTCCACTTT
CASSFSSTGNNSPLHF
>TRBD2|few|TRBV7-7|TRBJ2-2
TGTGCTAGCAGCTCGCTAGCGGGAGGAATGAACACCGGGGAGCTGTTTTTT
CASSSLAGGMNTGELFF
>TRBD1|.|TRBV19|TRBJ2-7
TGTGCCAGTAGTGCGACAGGGATCACCTACGAGCAGTACTTC
CASSATGITYEQYF
>TRBD2|.|TRBV7-9|TRBJ2-1
TGTGCCAGCAGCTTCGGGGGGTTGGGCAATGAGCAGTTCTTC
CASSFGGLGNEQFF
>.|once|TRBV20-1|TRBJ2-1
TGCAGTGGGATGGGGGATGAGTTCAATGAGCAGTTCTTC
CSGMGDEFNEQFF
>TRBD1|many|TRBV10-3|TRBJ2-5
TGTGCCATCAGTGGTGGGACAGAGGAGACCCAGTACTTC
CAISGGTEETQYF
>TRBD1|many|TRBV6-1|TRBJ1-2
TGTGCCAGCAGTGGGGGGACAGGAATCTATGGCTACACCTTC
CASSGGTGIYGYTF
>.|.|TRBV20-1|TRBJ2-3
TGCAGTGCACAGGATCTCCGACACCCAACCACAGATACGCAGTATTTT
CSAQDLRHPTTDTQYF
>TRBD1|many|TRBV28|TRBJ1-2
TGTGCCAGCACCCGAAGGACAGGCGGGATGTCAAGGGAGGGTGGCTACACCTTC
CASTRRTGGMSREGGYTF
>.|many|TRBV3-1|TRBJ1-1
TGTGCCAGCAGCCAAGGGGACATTGTTGAAGCTTTCTTT
CASSQGDIVEAFF
>TRBD2|many|TRBV2|TRBJ2-4
TGTGCCAGCAGTGAACGAGCGGGAGGCGCGGGGGCCAAAAACATTCAGTACTTC
CASSERAGGAGAKNIQYF
>.|many|TRBV6-1|TRBJ1-1
TGTGCCAGCAGTGCCAGACTGACTTTCGCTTTCTTT
CASSARLTFAFF
>TRBD1|.|TRBV6-1|TRBJ2-1
TGTGCCAGCAGGCCCGGGACAGGGGCCTACAATGAGCAGTTCTTC
CASRPGTGAYNEQFF
>TRBD2|many|TRBV20-1|TRBJ2-3
TGCAGTGCTAGAGATTTTAGCGGGGTCACAGATACGCAGTATTTT
CSARDFSGVTDTQYF
>TRBD2|.|TRBV20-1|TRBJ2-1
TGCAGTGCACGAGCGGGAGCCTACAATGAGCAGTTCTTC
CSARAGAYNEQFF
>.|.|TRBV5-1|TRBJ2-7
TGCGCCAGCACTCTGGACGGTTACGAGCAGTACTTC
CASTLDGYEQYF
>TRBD1|many|TRBV6-1|TRBJ2-2
TGTGCCAGCAGCGGGACAGGGAAGGCCTATGACACCGGGGAGCTGTTTTTT
CASSGTGKAYDTGELFF
>TRBD1|.|TRBV20-1|TRBJ1-1
TGCAGTGTGCCGGGACAGGGGGGGAACACTGAAGCTTTCTTT
CSVPGQGGNTEAFF
>.|many|TRBV7-2|TRBJ1-1
TGTGCCAGCAGCAAAGATGTCACTGAAGCTTTCTTT
CASSKDVTEAFF
>.|few|TRBV12-3/TRBV12-4|TRBJ1-3
TGTGCCAGCAGCAAGACGGGAAGTCACTCTGGAAACACCATATATTTT
CASSKTGSHSGNTIYF
>TRBD1|few|TRBV19|TRBJ1-2
TGTGCCAGTAGCCCCCGGAGGGGGCTGTATGGCTACACCTTC
CASSPRRGLYGYTF
>TRBD1|.|TRBV6-1|TRBJ1-6
TGTGCCAGCAGTAACAGGGGGCAGGGGGATTCACCCCTCCACTTT
CASSNRGQGDSPLHF
>.|.|TRBV5-1|TRBJ1-1
TGCGCCAGCAGCCCCGCCGGGACGCTCATGAACACTGAAGCTTTCTTT
CASSPAGTLMNTEAFF
>TRBD1|.|TRBV7-9|TRBJ2-5
TGTGCCAGCAGCTCGGAACAGGGGTGGACCCAGTACTTC
CASSSEQGWTQYF
>.|.|TRBV19|TRBJ2-5
TGTGCCAGTAGTCCGACTATTAGGCCGGAGACCCAGTACTTC
CASSPTIRPETQYF
>TRBD2|medium-sized|TRBV30|TRBJ2-1
TGTGCCTGGGGCCGACTAGCGGTATACAATGAGCAGTTCTTC
CAWGRLAVYNEQFF
>TRBD1|.|TRBV28|TRBJ1-1
TGTGCCAGCAGTCCTGGGGACAGGGGGGGGAACACTGAAGCTTTCTTT
CASSPGDRGGNTEAFF
>.|many|TRBV12-3/TRBV12-4|TRBJ1-1
TGTGCCAGCAGTTTGAAACAGGGCCGCACTGAAGCTTTCTTT
CASSLKQGRTEAFF
>.|.|TRBV19|TRBJ1-5
TGTGCCAGTAGTATGGGCAAATCTAGCAATCAGCCCCAGCATTTT
CASSMGKSSNQPQHF
>TRBD2|.|TRBV28|TRBJ2-3
TGTGCCAGCAGGCCTAGCGGGAGAGGAGATACGCAGTATTTT
CASRPSGRGDTQYF
>.|.|TRBV20-1|TRBJ2-1
TGCAGTGGGGTCCTCTACAATGAGCAGTTCTTC
CSGVLYNEQFF
>TRBD2|.|TRBV18|TRBJ2-7
TGTGCCAGCTCACCTCTAGCGGGAGATTCGGACGAGCAGTACTTC
CASSPLAGDSDEQYF
>TRBD1|many|TRBV30|TRBJ2-3
TGTGCCTGGAGGGTCGGACAGGCGAGCACAGATACGCAGTATTTT
CAWRVGQASTDTQYF
>TRBD1|once|TRBV19|TRBJ2-1
TGTGCCAGTACCGGAGGGAGGACAGGGGGCAATGAGCAGTTCTTC
CASTGGRTGGNEQFF
>TRBD1|few|TRBV29-1|TRBJ2-2
TGCAGCGGCAGACAGGGGGAAGGCGGGGAGCTGTTTTTT
CSGRQGEGGELFF
>TRBD2|.|TRBV7-2|TRBJ2-7
TGTGCCAGCAGTTTTAGCGGGAGAGGGACCTACGAGCAGTACTTC
CASSFSGRGTYEQYF
>.|few|TRBV6-5|TRBJ2-1
TGTGCCAGCAGTTACTCGAGGGTGGGAGCTGAGCAGTTCTTC
CASSYSRVGAEQFF
>TRBD1|many|TRBV7-2|TRBJ2-7
TGTGCCAGCAGGTGGCGCTCGGGACAGGGGACCGAGCAGTACTTC
CASRWRSGQGTEQYF
>TRBD2|many|TRBV7-2|TRBJ2-1
TGTGCCAGCAGCAACTCCGGGACTAGGGGGTACAATGAGCAGTTCTTC
CASSNSGTRGYNEQFF
>.|many|TRBV5-1|TRBJ2-3
TGCGCCAGCAGCTTGGATGGTTCTCAGGGGGATACGCAGTATTTT
CASSLDGSQGDTQYF
>.|many|TRBV5-5|TRBJ2-7
TGTGCCAGCAGCTTGGTCGAGCAGTACTTC
CASSLVEQYF
>TRBD1|many|TRBV20-1|TRBJ2-7
TGCAGTGCTAGAGGAGGGACAGGGGGCTCCTACGAGCAGTACTTC
CSARGGTGGSYEQYF
>.|many|TRBV6-1|TRBJ1-2
TGTGCCAGCAGTCCTAAAGATGGCTACACCTTC
CASSPKDGYTF
>.|.|TRBV28|TRBJ1-1
TGTGCCAGCAGTGTGGGAGGTACCAACACTGAAGCTTTCTTT
CASSVGGTNTEAFF
>.|.|TRBV5-1|TRBJ2-1
TGCGCCAGCCGCGGCGGGGCTAGAACCTACAATGAGCAGTTCTTC
CASRGGARTYNEQFF
>TRBD2|many|TRBV6-1|TRBJ2-1
TGTGCCACCAGCGGGACTAGCGGGAGCGATGAGCAGTTCTTC
CATSGTSGSDEQFF
>.|few|TRBV4-1|TRBJ2-3
TGCGCCAGCAGCCAGATAGGAGGCACAGATACGCAGTATTTT
CASSQIGGTDTQYF
>TRBD2|many|TRBV28|TRBJ2-4
TGTGCCAGCACCCGGAGCGGGAGCTTTGAAAACATTCAGTACTTC
CASTRSGSFENIQYF
>TRBD2|.|TRBV5-4|TRBJ2-1
TGTGCCAGCAGGCCGCGGGCTAGCGGGGGTACCTACAATGAGCAGTTCTTC
CASRPRASGGTYNEQFF